The 29 T cell receptor beta chains reported below all come from one sample, sequenced in a study of T cells in Graves' hyperthyroidism and ophthalmopathy. It was RNA transcripts that yielded the amplified TCR beta CDR3 regions. A first-round RT-PCR of the TCR CDR3 used the HTBI primer set. Each CDR3 protein gets one entry after TCRdb re-called the multiplex PCR reads with MiXCR. Here the sample spans 600,000 to 650,000 distinct CDR3 sequences, 20% to 25% being singletons. Material: blood. The origin of the receptors is a man aged 25 to 40 with Graves' ophthalmopathy.

This clonotype was detected a few times. The V call is TRBV20-1, the J call TRBJ2-3; D unresolved. Trimming stripped 1 base from V and 10 bases from J, with 12 bases between. Germline CDR1 DFQATT, CDR2 SNEGSKA (reference sequence). The length of the CDR3 is 12 residues. CDR3 bases: TGCAGTGCTAGAGCCAACTCTGAAGCGCAGTATTTT. Translated: CSARANSEAQYF.

The J gene is TRBJ2-1, the V gene TRBV24-1, with D perhaps matching TRBD1 (6 bases). CDR1 and CDR2 (germline): KGHDR, SFDVKD. V was trimmed by 3 bases and J by 0 bases, leaving 11 bases between them. This CDR3 is built from 16 residues. In DNA form, the CDR3 reads TGTGCCACCAGTGATGCAGGGGCGAGCTCCTACAATGAGCAGTTCTTC. This sequence encodes CATSDAGASSYNEQFF.

This clonotype was counted only a few times. The chain combines TRBV28 with TRBJ2-3; TRBD2 agrees at 9 bases. Germline V gives CDR1 MDHEN, CDR2 SYDVKM. Unmatched junction bases numbered 14, after V lost 7 bases and J lost 6 bases. The CDR3 has 16 residues. CDR3 amino acids: CASILELAGGPDTQYF. The CDR3 DNA is TGTGCCAGCATCCTAGAGTTGGCGGGAGGGCCCGATACGCAGTATTTT.

V and J are TRBV27 and TRBJ2-7; a weak D match, TRBD1 (5 bases). Trimming stripped 4 bases from V and 4 bases from J, with 11 bases between. Germline V gene lookup returns CDR1 MNHEY and CDR2 SMNVEV (reference sequence). CDR3 length: 13 residues. Written as DNA, the CDR3 is TGTGCCAGCAGTTCCGTAAGGGGTTACGAGCAGTACTTC. This sequence encodes CASSSVRGYEQYF.

This clonotype was seen only a few times. The chain is built from TRBV12-3 or TRBV12-4 and TRBJ2-1, with 8 bases lining up with TRBD1. The ends lost 6 bases at V and 7 bases at J; junction bases unmatched: 8. The length of the CDR3 is 14 residues. The CDR3 region is CASRGLGQANEQFF. The CDR3, as DNA: TGTGCCAGCAGAGGGTTGGGACAGGCGAATGAGCAGTTCTTC.

The V call is TRBV4-2, the J call TRBJ2-7; D remains ambiguous. V gave up 1 base and J gave up 2 bases, with 12 bases separating them. This CDR3 is 15 amino acids long. The V gene's germline CDR1 is LGHNA and CDR2 YNFKEQ. This chain's CDR3 is CASSQGPSRAYEQYF. CDR3 nucleotide sequence: TGTGCCAGCAGCCAAGGCCCCTCTAGGGCCTACGAGCAGTACTTC.

In its sample, this clonotype was seen many times. This sequence joins TRBV11-3 and TRBJ2-1; 12 positions agree with TRBD2. This CDR3 is built from 15 residues. CDR1 SGHNT and CDR2 YENEEA come from the germline V gene. Trimming cost V 4 bases and J 9 bases; bases outside gene matches: 7. CDR3 nucleotides: TGTGCCAGCAGCTCGGCTAGCGGGAGGGCTTTTGAGCAGTTCTTC. It encodes CASSSASGRAFEQFF.

The rearrangement joins TRBV5-6 to TRBJ1-5, with TRBD1 matching 9 bases. The CDR3 extends over 16 amino acids. The germline CDR1 and CDR2 sequences are SGHDT and YYEEEE. V lost 1 base to trimming and J lost 4 bases; unmatched junction nucleotides: 6. This CDR3 is CASSLTEGTGNQPQHF. The CDR3 coding sequence is TGTGCCAGCAGCTTGACGGAGGGGACAGGGAATCAGCCCCAGCATTTT.

This clonotype showed up many times. The chain is built from TRBV27 and TRBJ1-1; TRBD1 might be the D (5 bases). Deletions cut 1 base from V and 6 bases from J, with 12 bases between. The CDR3 extends over 14 amino acids. Germline CDR1 and CDR2: MNHEY and SMNVEV (reference sequence). The CDR3 loop reads CASSLYKWGAEAFF. In DNA form, the CDR3 reads TGTGCCAGCAGTTTATACAAGTGGGGGGCTGAAGCTTTCTTT.

This sequence joins TRBV20-1 and TRBJ1-2; a possible D gene is TRBD1 (6 bases). The germline V and J ends were trimmed by 2 bases and 8 bases, with 21 bases remaining between them. The CDR3 loop spans 15 amino acids. CDR1 is DFQATT and CDR2 is SNEGSKA in the germline V gene (reference sequence). The CDR3 sequence: CSARNRDTTPWGYTF. The CDR3 DNA reads as TGCAGTGCTAGAAACCGGGACACCACGCCGTGGGGCTACACCTTC.

Comment on this clonotype: It may be a read error: a sequence one base away is much more abundant. This chain joins TRBV2 and TRBJ2-1; 9 bases fit TRBD1. The J call could be wrong; TRBJ2-7 is a better fit for the DNA end. Looked up from germline, CDR1 is SNHLY and CDR2 is FYNNEI. The length of the CDR3 is 12 residues. Here the CDR3 reads CASPGQGNEQYF. CDR3 DNA sequence: TGTGCCAGCCCCGGACAGGGGAATGAGCAGTACTTC.

This clonotype was counted only a few times. This chain connects TRBV29-1 to TRBJ2-7; 10 bases agree with TRBD1. This CDR3 spans 13 amino acids. The trim removed 7 bases at V and 4 bases at J, leaving 7 bases unmatched. Germline V gene sequence: CDR1 SQVTM, CDR2 ANQGSEA. Here the CDR3 reads CSASSGQGYEQYF. CDR3 bases: TGCAGCGCATCTTCGGGACAGGGGTACGAGCAGTACTTC.

The chain uses TRBV5-5 and TRBJ1-2; D unclear. Between the trimmed V and J ends, which lost 2 bases and 6 bases, there was a span of 11 bases. CDR1 and CDR2 from the germline V gene are SGHKS and YYEKEE (reference sequence). The CDR3 length is 13 residues. For the CDR3, the DNA is TGTGCCAGCAGCTTATGGGCAGGCGATGGCTACACCTTC. The encoded protein is CASSLWAGDGYTF. The whole variable domain, filled in from reference TRBV5-5 and TRBJ1-2, reads DAGVTQSPTHLIKTRGQQVTLRCSPISGHKSVSWYQQVLGQGPQFIFQYYEKEERGRGNFPDRFSARQFPNYSSELNVNALLLGDSALYLCASSLWAGDGYTFGSGTRLTVV.

This clonotype was recorded a few times. The V call is TRBV7-9, the J call TRBJ2-7; 7 bases are a match to TRBD2. Germline assignment: CDR1 SEHNR and CDR2 FQNEAQ (reference sequence). Trimming took 2 bases from V and 3 from J; bases not matched to a gene: 16. The CDR3 has 18 residues. CDR3 sequence: CASSLYRGGFRAYYEQYF. CDR3 sequence (DNA): TGTGCCAGCAGCTTATATCGCGGGGGTTTTCGGGCCTACTACGAGCAGTACTTC.

The table lists this clonotype with many counts. The chain has TRBV20-1 and TRBJ2-7, with D perhaps TRBD2 (5 bases). CDR1 and CDR2 from the germline V gene are DFQATT and SNEGSKA (reference sequence). The V gene lost 3 bases and the J gene lost 7 bases, with 19 bases spanning the gap. There are 14 residues in the CDR3. The CDR3 reads CSASLSGIGREQYF. The CDR3 DNA follows: TGCAGTGCTAGCCTTTCCGGGATAGGGCGTGAGCAGTACTTC.

The sample holds many counts of this clonotype. The chain combines TRBV4-1 with TRBJ1-1, with 10 bases identical to TRBD1. V shed 3 bases and J 3 bases; nucleotides not matched to a gene: 4. The CDR3 spans 15 residues. Germline assignment: CDR1 MGHRA and CDR2 YSYEKL. Here the CDR3 DNA reads TGCGCCAGCAGCCACTATGGGACAGGGGACACTGAAGCTTTCTTT. Residues: CASSHYGTGDTEAFF.

The chain joins TRBV20-1 to TRBJ1-1; D possibly corresponds to TRBD1 (6 bases). Trimming removed 6 bases at V and 0 bases at J, with 14 bases between. The germline V gene encodes CDR1 DFQATT and CDR2 SNEGSKA (reference sequence). The CDR3 runs to 14 residues. CDR3 protein: CSANGQTMNTEAFF. The CDR3 DNA is TGCAGTGCGAATGGACAGACCATGAACACTGAAGCTTTCTTT.

The table lists this clonotype with a few counts. The CDR3 spells CASSLDRGSDTQYF. As DNA, the CDR3 is TGTGCCAGCAGCTTGGACAGGGGGTCAGATACGCAGTATTTT. V is TRBV7-6 and J is TRBJ2-3; 10 positions agree with TRBD1. Looked up from germline, CDR1 is SGHVS and CDR2 is FNYEAQ. Trimming cost V 3 bases and J 4 bases; bases outside gene matches: 1. CDR3 size: 14 residues.

The chain employs TRBV11-2 and TRBJ1-4; TRBD1 matches at 7 bases. The CDR3 is 15 residues long. The ends lost 3 bases at V and 4 bases at J; junction bases unmatched: 5. Germline CDR1 is SGHAT and CDR2 is FQNNGV. CDR3 sequence (DNA): TGTGCCAGCAGCTTCAGCCAGGGGGATAATGAAAAACTGTTTTTT. It codes for CASSFSQGDNEKLFF.

The chain combines TRBV5-1 with TRBJ1-5; 10 nucleotides agree with TRBD1. The ends lost 3 bases at V and 0 bases at J; junction bases unmatched: 0. Germline CDR1 reads SGHRS; CDR2 reads YFSETQ. This CDR3 region has 15 residues. The CDR3 loop reads CASSWTGGSNQPQHF. DNA of the CDR3: TGCGCCAGCAGCTGGACAGGGGGTAGCAATCAGCCCCAGCATTTT.

The sample holds a few counts of this clonotype. V and J are TRBV13 and TRBJ2-7, with TRBD1 as a possible D gene (5 bases). The CDR3 is 14 residues long. The germline V gene has CDR1 PRHDT and CDR2 FYEKMQ (reference sequence). V lost 5 bases, J lost 2 bases, and 13 bases lay in between. The CDR3 sequence is CASSRGRVTYEQYF. The CDR3 bases are TGTGCCAGCAGCCGCGGCAGGGTTACCTACGAGCAGTACTTC. Full variable domain (missing parts from reference TRBV13 and TRBJ2-7): AAGVIQSPRHLIKEKRETATLKCYPIPRHDTVYWYQQGPGQDPQFLISFYEKMQSDKGSIPDRFSAQQFSDYHSELNMSSLELGDSALYFCASSRGRVTYEQYFGPGTRLTVT.

This clonotype showed up many times. The rearrangement joins TRBV2 to TRBJ1-2; 7 bases line up with TRBD1. Per germline, CDR1 SNHLY and CDR2 FYNNEI. After removal of 6 bases from V and 7 bases from J, the junction contained 8 bases not matched to a gene. The CDR3 length is 13 residues. CDR3 loop: CASSTGQLSGYTF. The DNA of the CDR3 is TGTGCCAGCAGCACGGGACAGCTAAGTGGCTACACCTTC. Full variable domain (rest looked up from reference TRBV2 and TRBJ1-2): EPEVTQTPSHQVTQMGQEVILRCVPISNHLYFYWYRQILGQKVEFLVSFYNNEISEKSEIFDDQFSVERPDGSNFTLKIRSTKLEDSAMYFCASSTGQLSGYTFGSGTRLTVV.

This clonotype was observed at least ten times. This sequence joins TRBV13 and TRBJ2-1, with TRBD2 identical over 10 bases. Germline CDR1 PRHDT, CDR2 FYEKMQ (reference sequence). CDR3 length equals 15 residues. V was clipped by 5 bases and J by 8 bases; unmatched bases: 9. CDR3 sequence: CASSPGVAGGYEQFF. DNA of the CDR3: TGTGCCAGCAGCCCCGGGGTAGCGGGAGGCTATGAGCAGTTCTTC.

This clonotype has a count of ten or more. The rearrangement links TRBV28 to TRBJ2-2; D gene ambiguous. The CDR3 loop spans 15 amino acids. The germline CDR1 and CDR2 sequences are MDHEN and SYDVKM. V was trimmed by 2 bases and J by 2 bases, leaving 9 bases between them. CDR3 DNA: TGTGCCAGCAGTTTAAACCAGGCAAACACCGGGGAGCTGTTTTTT. It translates to CASSLNQANTGELFF.

Worth noting for this clonotype: A much larger clone is a single base away; this may be a read error. This sequence joins TRBV6-1 and TRBJ2-1; D is perhaps TRBD1 (5 bases). Germline CDR1 is MNHNS and CDR2 is SASEGT. V was pared by 1 base and J by 3 bases, with 7 bases between. The CDR3 extends over 14 amino acids. This chain's CDR3 is CASSEGQLYNEQFF. The CDR3 coding sequence is TGTGCCAGCAGTGAAGGACAGCTCTACAATGAGCAGTTCTTC.

The chain has TRBV27 and TRBJ1-1; 8 bases are shared with TRBD1. The V gene's germline CDR1 is MNHEY and CDR2 SMNVEV (reference sequence). The CDR3 is 16 amino acids. V was clipped by 2 bases and J by 2 bases; unmatched bases: 7. This CDR3 is CASSLNRGGRNTEAFF. CDR3 DNA: TGTGCCAGCAGTTTAAACAGGGGGGGACGAAACACTGAAGCTTTCTTT.

This clonotype was counted between two and nine times. The chain is built from TRBV10-3 and TRBJ1-5, with D unclear. V was clipped by 5 bases and J by 3 bases, with 11 bases between them. Germline V gene data show CDR1 as ENHRY and CDR2 as SYGVKD. The CDR3 runs 14 residues. CDR3 protein: CAISSEKVNQPQHF. The CDR3 nucleotides are TGTGCCATCAGTTCCGAGAAGGTCAATCAGCCCCAGCATTTT.

This clonotype was seen at least ten times. The chain links TRBV7-3 to TRBJ2-2; perhaps TRBD1 as D (6 bases). V was shortened by 3 bases and J by 8 bases, with 7 bases between the two germline ends. This CDR3 spans 12 amino acids. Per germline, CDR1 SGHTA and CDR2 FQGTGA. The chain's CDR3 is CASSFGQGELFF. As DNA, the CDR3 is TGTGCCAGCAGCTTTGGACAGGGGGAGCTGTTTTTT. Full variable domain (rest looked up from reference TRBV7-3 and TRBJ2-2): GAGVSQTPSNKVTEKGKYVELRCDPISGHTALYWYRQSLGQGPEFLIYFQGTGAADDSGLPNDRFFAVRPEGSVSTLKIQRTERGDSAVYLCASSFGQGELFFGEGSRLTVL.

The genes are TRBV3-1 and TRBJ2-3; 8 bases fit TRBD2. After removal of 5 bases from V and 5 bases from J, the junction contained 9 bases not matched to a gene. Germline loops: CDR1 LGHDT, CDR2 YNNKEL (reference sequence). The CDR3 is 15 residues long. For the CDR3, the DNA is TGTGCCAGCAGCTTAGGAGCGGGAGATAGAGATACGCAGTATTTT. This translates into CASSLGAGDRDTQYF.